This T cell receptor beta chain was recovered during a study of shared clonotypes between healthy human individuals. Across the whole study: Aged between 18 and 49, the donors were a couple of women and a few men. The plates for each donor numbered three CD4 naive, three CD4 memory, two CD8 naive and one CD8 memory.

V dropped 0 bases and J dropped 4; count of bases not matched to a gene: 3. Germline values: CDR1 SGDLS, CDR2 YYNGEE. This CDR3 has 16 residues. The authors divided CD4+ cells into CD45RA+ naive and CD45RA-negative memory subsets. A deep-level run was used for the assay. Some clones are missing from TCRdb's copy, which holds only in-frame ones; the method was immunoSEQ multiplex PCR. The table lists hundreds of thousands of clones, almost 97% of them singletons. This sequence was found in a woman aged 25 to 39 in good health. Sequenced sample: naive CD4+ T cells sorted from blood. The subset here: CD45RA+ positively selected. The chain has TRBV9 and TRBJ2-2; 10 bases align to TRBD2. Written as DNA, the CDR3 is TGTGCCAGCAGCGTAGGCCTAGCGGGAGTCACCGGGGAGCTGTTTTTT. Translating it yields CASSVGLAGVTGELFF.